This TCR beta chain is drawn from a study of cytomegalovirus exposure and HLA in healthy donors. Notes on the study in general: An ancestry cluster, one associated with Asian ancestry, reportedly showed fewer N-insertions than the 666-donor mean in a later analysis. HLA alleles showed associations with 16,951 TCR beta sequences in a later analysis, at a 0.05 false discovery rate. Later analysis identified a missense DCLRE1C variant that was linked to TCR beta V- and J-gene trimming.

This clone has just a few counts. The antigen remains unidentified. Germline CDR1 reads MNHEY; CDR2 reads SMNVEV (reference sequence). The CDR3 is made up of 16 amino acids. J lost 7 bases, V lost 4 bases, and 12 bases had no gene match. The PCR was carried out with 60 Vbeta primers and 13 Jbeta primers. Profiled with immunoSEQ multiplex PCR; TCRdb holds only in-frame clones, not every one. The table shows 100,000 to 150,000 clones, with around 8.5% occurring only once. The TCR originated in a man aged 40-49 years in good health and CMV-seronegative. Input material: PBMCs. V and J are TRBV27 and TRBJ2-2; 7 bases line up with TRBD2. CDR3 coding DNA: TGTGCCAGCAGTTCTACGGGGGGTGCTGGCGTCGGGGAGCTGTTTTTT. Translation gives CASSSTGGAGVGELFF.